This TCR beta chain is drawn from a study of Ad26.COV2.S vaccination and SARS-CoV-2 variants. In the study overall: Once, or twice with 56 days between doses, Ad26.COV2.S was given intramuscularly.

Libraries were prepared by immunoSEQ multiplex PCR; TCRdb keeps only in-frame clonotypes and omits some of them. This table has about 680,000 clones, 89% appearing once. V trimming: 0 bases; J trimming: 1 base; junction bases outside the gene matches: 4. Germline loops: CDR1 LNHNV, CDR2 YYDKDF (reference sequence). This CDR3 has 17 amino acids. The treatment was: about 20 received Ad26.COV2.S at low or high dose, single or two shots; about 5 received placebo; per-sample allocation not given. Sampling took place 63 days after the first vaccine or placebo injection. Based in Boston, the donor was an adult of 18-55 years.

The material sequenced was peripheral blood, taken in a trial of Ad26.COV2.S vaccine versus placebo. The chain has TRBV15 and TRBJ2-1, with 9 bases aligning to TRBD1. This clonotype originated in a person aged 18-60 years who received the Ad26.COV2.S COVID-19 vaccine or a placebo. The CDR3 DNA is TGTGCCACCAGCAGAGATGGGGGGACAGGGTCCTACAATGAGCAGTTCTTC. This translates into CATSRDGGTGSYNEQFF.